This section outlines one T cell receptor (beta chain) sequence together with its context. Its matching antigen is unknown. CDR3 length equals 16 residues. Trimming removed 3 bases at V and 1 base at J, with 15 bases between. Germline V gene lookup returns CDR1 SEHNR and CDR2 FQNEAQ (reference sequence). Libraries were prepared by immunoSEQ multiplex PCR; TCRdb keeps only in-frame clonotypes and omits some of them. The table shows 95,000 to 110,000 clones, with 90% occurring only once. The sample is drawn from a study of T cell responses to AZD1222 COVID-19 vaccine. Study background: Whether given at about 4 or about 12 weeks, second doses were pooled. Study observations and caveats: Mapped onto spike, vaccine-associated CD4 TCRs spanned it and were dominant at 160-218 and 743-854. Every sample of the repertoires postdated the peak T cell response. Compared with day 0, the breadth and depth of the Spike-specific TCR repertoire rose significantly after two doses of AZD1222.

The chain combines TRBV7-9 with TRBJ1-1; possible D gene TRBD1, 6 bases. This clonotype was sampled from an adult in good health. The specimen was peripheral blood, collected on day 0 of AZD1222 vaccination. The DNA of the CDR3 is TGTGCCAGCAGCTTTACCCCGGGACACTCGAACACTGAAGCTTTCTTT. It translates to CASSFTPGHSNTEAFF.